A single sample gave rise to the 18 T cell receptor beta chains below, sequenced in a study of CD8+CD57+ T cells in acquired aplastic anemia. The authors sequenced patients whose flow cytometry had shown CD8+CD57+ cell expansion. TCR beta VDJ combinations and CDR3 sequences were profiled from genomic DNA. Via MiXCR, TCRdb re-called the reads, giving one row per CDR3 protein. The sample contains about 170,000 distinct CDR3 sequences, roughly 48% of which appear only once. Specimen: sorted CD4+, CD8+, or CD8+CD57+ T cells (not recorded which) from PBMCs. These receptors were taken from a human donor with aplastic anemia.

This clonotype was observed a handful of times. The junction shows a germline mismatch at one end, possibly a read error. The gene calls are TRBV15 and TRBJ2-4, with D perhaps given as TRBD1 or TRBD2 (5 bases each). Germline V lookup: CDR1 LNHNV, CDR2 YYDKDF (reference sequence). This CDR3 contains 16 residues. The CDR3 region is CATSDHKGPAKNIRYF. The DNA for the CDR3 is TGTGCCACCAGCGATCATAAGGGACCCGCCAAAAACATTCGGTACTTC.

This clonotype was counted once. The chain uses TRBV2 and TRBJ2-6; D gene ambiguous. V lost 6 bases and J lost 4, with 13 bases in between. Germline values: CDR1 SNHLY, CDR2 FYNNEI. There are 15 residues in the CDR3. The CDR3 coding sequence is TGTGCCAGCAGATTCCCGCGAGGCGGGGCCAACGTCCTGACTTTC. Amino acids: CASRFPRGGANVLTF. Full variable domain (missing parts from reference TRBV2 and TRBJ2-6): EPEVTQTPSHQVTQMGQEVILRCVPISNHLYFYWYRQILGQKVEFLVSFYNNEISEKSEIFDDQFSVERPDGSNFTLKIRSTKLEDSAMYFCASRFPRGGANVLTFGAGSRLTVL.

This clonotype was seen only a few times. The junction differs from germline at one of its ends, possibly a read error. The rearrangement uses TRBV3-1 and TRBJ2-3; D tentatively reads TRBD1 or TRBD2 (6 bases each). Germline loops: CDR1 LGHDT, CDR2 YNNKEL (reference sequence). This CDR3 spans 18 amino acids. Written as DNA, the CDR3 is TGTGCCAGCAGCCCGGGGGCGGGGTCCTTTAGGGGCACAGATGCGCAGTATTTT. Its translation is CASSPGAGSFRGTDAQYF.

Many counts were recorded for this clonotype. This chain uses TRBV19 with TRBJ2-3; possibly TRBD2 for D (5 bases). V was clipped by 2 bases and J by 2 bases, with 11 bases between them. Per germline, CDR1 LNHDA and CDR2 SQIVND (reference sequence). There are 15 residues in the CDR3. CDR3 sequence (DNA): TGTGCCAGTAGTATATCGGGGATTTCCACAGATACGCAGTATTTT. Its protein is CASSISGISTDTQYF.

The chain is built from TRBV10-3 and TRBJ1-4; possible D gene TRBD1, 5 bases. V lost 2 bases to trimming and J lost 1 base, with 5 bases between them. Germline-derived CDR1 and CDR2 are ENHRY and SYGVKD. There are 14 residues in the CDR3. CDR3 in DNA: TGTGCCATCAGTGAGAGGGGAACTAATGAAAAACTGTTTTTT. This codes for CAISERGTNEKLFF.

The chain recombines TRBV20-1 with TRBJ1-1, with 9 positions matching TRBD1. The CDR3 length is 14 residues. V lost 5 bases, J lost 1 base, and 5 bases stayed unmatched. Germline-derived CDR1 and CDR2 are DFQATT and SNEGSKA (reference sequence). Written as DNA, the CDR3 is TGCAGTGCTTGTAGGGACAGGGCGAACACTGAAGCTTTCTTT. Translation gives CSACRDRANTEAFF.

The gene calls are TRBV10-3 and TRBJ1-5; the D is unclear. Germline CDR1 reads ENHRY; CDR2 reads SYGVKD. Trimming shortened V by 6 bases and J by 0 bases, and 6 bases separated the two germline ends. The CDR3 totals 13 residues. The CDR3 reads CAISSASNQPQHF. The CDR3 nucleotides are TGTGCCATCAGCTCAGCTAGCAATCAGCCCCAGCATTTT.

This clonotype was observed at least ten times. This chain connects TRBV5-4 to TRBJ2-3; a possible D gene is TRBD1 (6 bases). V was pared by 0 bases and J by 6 bases, with 14 bases between. CDR1 SGHNT and CDR2 YYREEE come from the germline V gene (reference sequence). The CDR3 length is 15 residues. The CDR3 DNA reads as TGTGCCAGCAGCTTGGGGGGGCGGTTCTCCGATACGCAGTATTTT. This gives the protein CASSLGGRFSDTQYF. Filled out from reference TRBV5-4 and TRBJ2-3, the complete variable domain reads ETGVTQSPTHLIKTRGQQVTLRCSSQSGHNTVSWYQQALGQGPQFIFQYYREEENGRGNFPPRFSGLQFPNYSSELNVNALELDDSALYLCASSLGGRFSDTQYFGPGTRLTVL.

This clonotype was observed a handful of times. The rearrangement joins TRBV7-2 to TRBJ1-2, with 12 bases matching TRBD1. From germline, CDR1 is SGHTA and CDR2 FQGNSA. The CDR3 spans 15 residues. The ends lost 5 bases at V and 8 bases at J; junction bases unmatched: 9. DNA of the CDR3: TGTGCCAGCAGCAAGTCCCGGGACAGGGGGCAAGGCTACACCTTC. Protein product: CASSKSRDRGQGYTF.

The chain uses TRBV19 and TRBJ2-7; the match to TRBD1 covers 7 bases. The CDR3 has 14 residues. The V gene's germline CDR1 is LNHDA and CDR2 SQIVND (reference sequence). V trimming: 3 bases; J trimming: 7 bases; junction bases outside the gene matches: 9. CDR3 region: CASSIRRQGYEQYF. DNA for the CDR3: TGTGCCAGTAGTATCCGCCGACAGGGTTATGAGCAGTACTTC.

The table lists this clonotype with many counts. The chain combines TRBV7-6 with TRBJ1-6; D is ambiguous. Germline V gives CDR1 SGHVS, CDR2 FNYEAQ. The CDR3 spans 15 residues. V lost 2 bases and J lost 0, with 5 bases in between. The CDR3 DNA is TGTGCCAGCAGCTTAAAGAGCTCCTATAATTCACCCCTCCACTTT. It specifies CASSLKSSYNSPLHF.

In DNA, the CDR3 is TGTGCCAGCAGCTTCGGACTTAGAAATCAGCCCCAGCATTTT. As protein: CASSFGLRNQPQHF. The chain recombines TRBV7-8 with TRBJ1-5, with no clear D. V lost 3 bases and J lost 4, with 10 bases in between. The CDR3 contains 14 residues. Germline V gives CDR1 SGHVS, CDR2 FQNEAQ.

To note about this clonotype: This could be a read error, since a much larger clone is one nucleotide away. The V and J genes are TRBV18 and TRBJ1-6; the D gene is possibly TRBD1 (6 bases). Germline lookup yields CDR1 KGHSH and CDR2 LQKENI. CDR3 length: 14 amino acids. The CDR3 loop is CACSPQGQTSPLHF. CDR3 nucleotides: TGTGCCTGCTCACCACAAGGACAGACTTCACCCCTCCACTTT.

This clonotype was observed many times. This rearrangement joins TRBV7-9 to TRBJ1-2, with D perhaps TRBD1 (5 bases). Germline CDR1 SEHNR, CDR2 FQNEAQ (reference sequence). The CDR3 is 13 residues long. Trimming left V 11 bases short and J 7 bases short, with 20 bases between. CDR3 bases: TGTGCCGGCACCCGTGGCAGGGATGGTGGCTACACCTTC. Translating it yields CAGTRGRDGGYTF.

This clonotype has at least ten counts. The CDR3, as DNA: TGTGCCAGCAGCTTGGGGACAGGTCCGAACACCGGGGAGCTGTTTTTT. Amino acids: CASSLGTGPNTGELFF. The rearrangement joins TRBV5-6 to TRBJ2-2, with 7 positions matching TRBD1. V was pared by 0 bases and J by 0 bases, with 2 bases of the junction left unmatched. This CDR3 has 16 amino acids. Germline V CDR1 and CDR2: SGHDT, YYEEEE. Together with reference TRBV5-6 and TRBJ2-2, the CDR3 gives the full variable domain: DAGVTQSPTHLIKTRGQQVTLRCSPKSGHDTVSWYQQALGQGPQFIFQYYEEEERQRGNFPDRFSGHQFPNYSSELNVNALLLGDSALYLCASSLGTGPNTGELFFGEGSRLTVL.

Many counts were recorded for this clonotype. The rearrangement uses TRBV5-5 and TRBJ1-2; TRBD1 aligns across 9 bases. Germline V gene data show CDR1 as SGHKS and CDR2 as YYEKEE (reference sequence). The CDR3 contains 15 residues. Trimming took 1 base from V and 2 from J; bases not matched to a gene: 3. Here the CDR3 reads CASSLRGQGNYGYTF. DNA of the CDR3: TGTGCCAGCAGCTTGAGGGGACAGGGAAACTATGGCTACACCTTC.

Comment on this clonotype: This could be a read error, since a much larger clone is one nucleotide away. The gene calls are TRBV6-1 and TRBJ2-5; perhaps TRBD2 as D (7 bases). The CDR3 runs 14 residues. Germline CDR1 reads MNHNS; CDR2 reads SASEGT. Deletions cut 10 bases from V and 1 base from J, with 16 bases between. In DNA form, the CDR3 reads TGTGCCACCATTAACGGGGGGCCCCAAGAGACCCAGTACTTC. Amino acids: CATINGGPQETQYF.

The chain uses TRBV24-1 and TRBJ2-1; 8 nucleotides line up with TRBD2. CDR1 and CDR2 (germline): KGHDR, SFDVKD. V was pared by 7 bases and J by 1 base, with 5 bases of the junction left unmatched. This CDR3 is 15 amino acids long. CDR3 sequence reads: CATSGRAGSYNEQFF. CDR3 in DNA: TGTGCCACCAGCGGGAGGGCCGGTTCCTACAATGAGCAGTTCTTC.